The rows below give T cell receptor beta chains drawn from one sample of a study of cytomegalovirus exposure and HLA in healthy donors. Sequencing was performed with immunoSEQ multiplex PCR; in TCRdb, only in-frame clones are kept and a portion is missing. This table has about 98,000 clones, just under 95% appearing once. Sequenced sample: PBMCs. The source is a woman younger than 35 in good health and CMV-seronegative. CDR3s include the opening cysteine and the closing phenylalanine or tryptophan. The D gene is left open where the match is weak. For some rows the clone size is stated as once, few or many, or as a class when expanded; others skip it.

cdr3_length: 14; clone_size: once; d_call: .; j_call: TRBJ2-3; v_call: TRBV18; cdr3_aa: CASSPRQETDTQYF; cdr3_nt: TGTGCCAGCTCACCACGACAGGAAACAGATACGCAGTATTTT
cdr3_length: 13; clone_size: .; d_call: .; j_call: TRBJ1-2; v_call: TRBV7-6; cdr3_aa: CASSLAEGRGYTF; cdr3_nt: TGTGCCAGCAGCTTAGCGGAGGGTCGGGGCTACACCTTC
cdr3_length: 13; clone_size: .; d_call: .; j_call: TRBJ1-2; v_call: TRBV7-2; cdr3_aa: CASSGGGSYGYTF; cdr3_nt: TGTGCCAGCAGCGGCGGAGGTTCCTATGGCTACACCTTC
cdr3_length: 13; clone_size: .; d_call: .; j_call: TRBJ2-5; v_call: TRBV7-2; cdr3_aa: CASISTPTGTQYF; cdr3_nt: TGTGCCAGCATCTCTACGCCAACGGGGACCCAGTACTTC
cdr3_length: 17; clone_size: .; d_call: TRBD1; j_call: TRBJ2-3; v_call: TRBV6-4; cdr3_aa: CASSESPGGSGTDTQYF; cdr3_nt: TGTGCCAGCAGTGAAAGTCCAGGGGGCAGTGGCACAGATACGCAGTATTTT
cdr3_length: 14; clone_size: once; d_call: TRBD1; j_call: TRBJ2-3; v_call: TRBV10-3; cdr3_aa: CAIGTGLGTDTQYF; cdr3_nt: TGTGCCATTGGGACAGGGCTTGGCACAGATACGCAGTATTTT
cdr3_length: 14; clone_size: once; d_call: .; j_call: TRBJ1-1; v_call: TRBV5-1; cdr3_aa: CASFGEGPYTEAFF; cdr3_nt: TGCGCCAGTTTTGGGGAGGGCCCGTACACTGAAGCTTTCTTT
cdr3_length: 13; clone_size: .; d_call: .; j_call: TRBJ2-7; v_call: TRBV10-3; cdr3_aa: CAISAQGPYEQYF; cdr3_nt: TGTGCCATCAGTGCTCAGGGCCCCTACGAGCAGTACTTC
cdr3_length: 17; clone_size: .; d_call: .; j_call: TRBJ1-1; v_call: TRBV25-1; cdr3_aa: CASSEFILAVPNTEAFF; cdr3_nt: TGTGCCAGCAGTGAATTTATCTTAGCGGTACCGAACACTGAAGCTTTCTTT
cdr3_length: 14; clone_size: .; d_call: .; j_call: TRBJ2-2; v_call: TRBV2; cdr3_aa: CASNGLEGTGELFF; cdr3_nt: TGTGCCAGCAATGGCCTAGAAGGCACCGGGGAGCTGTTTTTT
cdr3_length: 16; clone_size: once; d_call: .; j_call: TRBJ2-2; v_call: TRBV19; cdr3_aa: CASQRKVAENTGELFF; cdr3_nt: TGTGCCAGCCAAAGGAAGGTAGCGGAGAACACCGGGGAGCTGTTTTTT
cdr3_length: 17; clone_size: .; d_call: TRBD1; j_call: TRBJ1-1; v_call: TRBV6-1; cdr3_aa: CASSETRQGSKYSEAFF; cdr3_nt: TGTGCCAGCAGTGAAACAAGACAGGGAAGTAAGTATTCTGAAGCTTTCTTT
cdr3_length: 14; clone_size: few; d_call: .; j_call: TRBJ2-2; v_call: TRBV18; cdr3_aa: CASSWADNTGELFF; cdr3_nt: TGTGCCAGCTCTTGGGCAGATAACACCGGGGAGCTGTTTTTT
cdr3_length: 14; clone_size: .; d_call: TRBD1; j_call: TRBJ2-5; v_call: TRBV18; cdr3_aa: CASSPSPGGETQYF; cdr3_nt: TGTGCCAGCTCACCCAGCCCAGGGGGAGAGACCCAGTACTTC
cdr3_length: 16; clone_size: .; d_call: TRBD2; j_call: TRBJ2-7; v_call: TRBV19; cdr3_aa: CASSREGTSGNYEQYF; cdr3_nt: TGTGCCAGTAGTAGAGAGGGGACTAGCGGGAACTACGAGCAGTACTTC
cdr3_length: 13; clone_size: .; d_call: .; j_call: TRBJ2-2; v_call: TRBV7-6; cdr3_aa: CAIATRGSGELFF; cdr3_nt: TGTGCCATTGCGACCCGGGGGTCCGGGGAGCTGTTTTTT
cdr3_length: 17; clone_size: .; d_call: TRBD1; j_call: TRBJ1-1; v_call: TRBV4-1; cdr3_aa: CASSQVRSGGPNTEAFF; cdr3_nt: TGCGCCAGCAGCCAAGTTAGGTCAGGGGGACCTAACACTGAAGCTTTCTTT
cdr3_length: 14; clone_size: .; d_call: TRBD1; j_call: TRBJ1-3; v_call: TRBV19; cdr3_aa: CASHNRDRGNTIYF; cdr3_nt: TGTGCCAGCCATAACCGGGACAGGGGAAACACCATATATTTT
cdr3_length: 14; clone_size: .; d_call: .; j_call: TRBJ1-1; v_call: TRBV9; cdr3_aa: CASSAGVLNTEAFF; cdr3_nt: TGTGCCAGCAGCGCAGGGGTATTAAACACTGAAGCTTTCTTT
cdr3_length: 15; clone_size: .; d_call: TRBD2; j_call: TRBJ2-1; v_call: TRBV7-2; cdr3_aa: CASSFWTSGRPGQFF; cdr3_nt: TGTGCCAGCAGCTTTTGGACTAGCGGGAGGCCCGGGCAGTTCTTC
cdr3_length: 14; clone_size: .; d_call: TRBD1; j_call: TRBJ1-2; v_call: TRBV15; cdr3_aa: CATSRGTGLGGYTF; cdr3_nt: TGTGCCACCAGCAGAGGGACAGGTCTCGGTGGCTACACCTTC
cdr3_length: 13; clone_size: .; d_call: TRBD1; j_call: TRBJ1-5; v_call: TRBV6-5; cdr3_aa: CASSYKTGLPQHF; cdr3_nt: TGTGCCAGCAGTTACAAGACAGGGTTGCCCCAGCATTTT
cdr3_length: 15; clone_size: .; d_call: TRBD1; j_call: TRBJ1-1; v_call: TRBV9; cdr3_aa: CASSPRDRVNTEAFF; cdr3_nt: TGTGCCAGCAGCCCCAGGGACAGGGTGAACACTGAAGCTTTCTTT
cdr3_length: 14; clone_size: .; d_call: TRBD1; j_call: TRBJ1-1; v_call: TRBV27; cdr3_aa: CASSTRRGTERAFF; cdr3_nt: TGTGCCAGCAGTACACGACGGGGGACAGAGAGGGCTTTCTTT
cdr3_length: 14; clone_size: .; d_call: TRBD1; j_call: TRBJ2-5; v_call: TRBV5-5; cdr3_aa: CASSRDRVRETQYF; cdr3_nt: TGTGCCAGCAGCAGGGACAGGGTGCGGGAGACCCAGTACTTC
cdr3_length: 15; clone_size: .; d_call: TRBD1; j_call: TRBJ1-3; v_call: TRBV19; cdr3_aa: CASSIKGAGGNTIYF; cdr3_nt: TGTGCCAGTAGTATTAAGGGGGCCGGTGGAAACACCATATATTTT
cdr3_length: 15; clone_size: .; d_call: TRBD1; j_call: TRBJ2-1; v_call: TRBV10-1; cdr3_aa: CASSQQGDPGNEQFF; cdr3_nt: TGCGCCAGCAGCCAGCAGGGGGATCCGGGCAATGAGCAGTTCTTC
cdr3_length: 16; clone_size: .; d_call: TRBD2; j_call: TRBJ2-3; v_call: TRBV5-4; cdr3_aa: CASSLGLAGEGDTQYF; cdr3_nt: TGTGCCAGCAGCTTGGGGTTAGCGGGAGAAGGAGATACGCAGTATTTT
cdr3_length: 16; clone_size: .; d_call: .; j_call: TRBJ2-1; v_call: TRBV25-1; cdr3_aa: CASSDPPGGQNNEQFF; cdr3_nt: TGTGCCAGCAGTGACCCCCCGGGGGGCCAAAACAATGAGCAGTTCTTC
cdr3_length: 14; clone_size: .; d_call: .; j_call: TRBJ1-1; v_call: TRBV29-1; cdr3_aa: CSVERGGQPYEAFF; cdr3_nt: TGCAGCGTTGAGAGGGGCGGACAGCCGTACGAAGCTTTCTTT
cdr3_length: 15; clone_size: .; d_call: .; j_call: TRBJ1-1; v_call: TRBV15; cdr3_aa: CATSSPFSGNTEAFF; cdr3_nt: TGTGCCACCAGCAGTCCCTTTTCAGGAAACACTGAAGCTTTCTTT
cdr3_length: 12; clone_size: .; d_call: .; j_call: TRBJ2-7; v_call: TRBV27; cdr3_aa: CASSTSARGQYF; cdr3_nt: TGTGCCAGCAGTACTTCAGCCCGGGGGCAGTACTTC
cdr3_length: 15; clone_size: .; d_call: TRBD2; j_call: TRBJ2-7; v_call: TRBV11-2; cdr3_aa: CASSSSGGAGHEQYF; cdr3_nt: TGTGCCAGCAGCTCCAGCGGGGGCGCAGGGCACGAGCAGTACTTC
cdr3_length: 13; clone_size: .; d_call: .; j_call: TRBJ2-5; v_call: TRBV18; cdr3_aa: CASSSNREETQYF; cdr3_nt: TGTGCCAGCTCATCAAACAGAGAAGAGACCCAGTACTTC
cdr3_length: 12; clone_size: .; d_call: .; j_call: TRBJ1-1; v_call: TRBV6-1; cdr3_aa: CASSEVQGTAFF; cdr3_nt: TGTGCCAGCAGTGAAGTCCAGGGTACGGCTTTCTTT
cdr3_length: 15; clone_size: .; d_call: TRBD1; j_call: TRBJ2-1; v_call: TRBV6-9; cdr3_aa: CASRPPGQGAHEQFF; cdr3_nt: TGTGCCAGCAGACCCCCCGGGCAGGGGGCCCATGAGCAGTTCTTC
cdr3_length: 14; clone_size: .; d_call: .; j_call: TRBJ1-2; v_call: TRBV18; cdr3_aa: CASSPAEANYGYTF; cdr3_nt: TGTGCCAGCTCACCGGCGGAAGCTAACTATGGCTACACCTTC
cdr3_length: 14; clone_size: .; d_call: TRBD1; j_call: TRBJ1-1; v_call: TRBV7-9; cdr3_aa: CASSSGTGNTEAFF; cdr3_nt: TGTGCCAGCAGCTCTGGGACAGGGAACACTGAAGCTTTCTTT
cdr3_length: 17; clone_size: .; d_call: .; j_call: TRBJ1-4; v_call: TRBV4-3; cdr3_aa: CASSQVGLGGAGEKLFF; cdr3_nt: TGCGCCAGCAGCCAAGTTGGCTTAGGGGGGGCCGGTGAAAAACTGTTTTTT
cdr3_length: 13; clone_size: .; d_call: .; j_call: TRBJ2-1; v_call: TRBV14; cdr3_aa: CASTSDRRSEQFF; cdr3_nt: TGTGCCAGCACCTCCGACCGGCGGAGTGAGCAGTTCTTC
cdr3_length: 13; clone_size: .; d_call: .; j_call: TRBJ1-1; v_call: TRBV19; cdr3_aa: CATRGLMNTEAFF; cdr3_nt: TGTGCCACCCGGGGTCTTATGAACACTGAAGCTTTCTTT
cdr3_length: 16; clone_size: .; d_call: .; j_call: TRBJ1-1; v_call: TRBV4-1; cdr3_aa: CASSRRPDNMNTEAFF; cdr3_nt: TGCGCCAGCAGCCGACGCCCGGACAACATGAACACTGAAGCTTTCTTT
cdr3_length: 15; clone_size: .; d_call: .; j_call: TRBJ2-3; v_call: TRBV6-5; cdr3_aa: CASSYSPGGADTQYF; cdr3_nt: TGTGCCAGCAGTTACTCCCCGGGTGGCGCAGATACGCAGTATTTT
cdr3_length: 14; clone_size: .; d_call: .; j_call: TRBJ2-7; v_call: TRBV18; cdr3_aa: CASSPQGDTYEQYF; cdr3_nt: TGTGCCAGCTCACCACAGGGGGATACCTACGAGCAGTACTTC
cdr3_length: 16; clone_size: .; d_call: .; j_call: TRBJ1-5; v_call: TRBV6-1; cdr3_aa: CASSEVAGRGNQPQHF; cdr3_nt: TGTGCCAGCAGTGAAGTAGCAGGGAGGGGCAATCAGCCCCAGCATTTT